These 32 T cell receptor beta chains originate from one sample sequenced in a study of technical replicates of blood from a handful of donors. Measured with immunoSEQ multiplex PCR; TCRdb has only the in-frame clones, and not every one. The sample lists thousands of clones; 95% to 97% were seen once. The sample comprised PBMCs. Receptors originate from a human donor in good health.

The chain's CDR3 is CASSLRGRGTGELFF. The CDR3 nucleotides read TGTGCCAGCAGTTTACGCGGGAGAGGCACCGGGGAGCTGTTTTTT. This chain joins TRBV28 and TRBJ2-2, with TRBD2 matching 7 bases. Trimming removed 2 bases from V and 4 bases from J; junction bases left unmatched: 4. CDR1 is MDHEN, CDR2 SYDVKM, per germline. The CDR3 consists of 15 residues.

The DNA for the CDR3 is TGTGCCAGCAGTGAAGCGGGACAGGGGACTGAGCAGTTCTTC. Protein: CASSEAGQGTEQFF. This rearrangement joins TRBV2 to TRBJ2-1, with 10 bases lining up with TRBD1. From germline, CDR1 is SNHLY and CDR2 FYNNEI. The junction had 2 bases not matched to a gene; V was cut back by 0 bases and J by 9 bases. The CDR3 is 14 amino acids.

The chain recombines TRBV27 with TRBJ2-7; 8 bases map to TRBD2. Per the germline V gene, CDR1 is MNHEY and CDR2 is SMNVEV (reference sequence). V dropped 0 bases and J dropped 4; count of bases not matched to a gene: 5. The CDR3 is 15 residues long. CDR3 in DNA: TGTGCCAGCAGTTTATCGTCGGGAGGGAGTTACGAGCAGTACTTC. Encoded protein: CASSLSSGGSYEQYF.

The V gene is TRBV30, the J gene TRBJ2-1; TRBD2 is a possible D gene (6 bases). The V gene lost 4 bases and the J gene lost 7 bases, with 26 bases spanning the gap. Germline V gives CDR1 GTSNPN, CDR2 SVGIG (reference sequence). The CDR3 contains 17 residues. This CDR3 reads CAWTQGRISGAINEQFF. CDR3 DNA: TGTGCCTGGACCCAAGGTCGGATATCGGGAGCTATTAATGAGCAGTTCTTC.

This chain connects TRBV4-2 to TRBJ1-2; TRBD1 aligns across 7 bases. The CDR3 is made up of 16 amino acids. Germline V CDR1 and CDR2: LGHNA, YNFKEQ. V lost 4 bases, J lost 3 bases, and 11 bases stayed unmatched. The DNA of the CDR3 is TGTGCCAGCAGCCCTGAGACCAGGGGGGCAGACTATGGCTACACCTTC. Its protein is CASSPETRGADYGYTF.

The gene calls are TRBV7-3 and TRBJ2-7, with 7 nucleotides matching TRBD1. Germline V CDR1 and CDR2: SGHTA, FQGTGA. The CDR3 is 11 amino acids. The V and J ends lost 5 bases and 9 bases, in that order; junction bases with no gene match: 4. The CDR3 protein is CASSDQGVQYF. CDR3 nucleotides: TGTGCCAGCAGCGACCAGGGGGTGCAGTACTTC.

V usage is TRBV11-2 and J usage is TRBJ1-3; D gene ambiguous. V lost 5 bases and J lost 9, with 17 bases in between. The germline gives CDR1 SGHAT, CDR2 FQNNGV. The CDR3 loop spans 14 amino acids. The CDR3 DNA sequence: TGTGCCAGCAGCCCCCCCGGCAGGCGGGGCACCATATATTTT. This translates into CASSPPGRRGTIYF.

The chain links TRBV28 to TRBJ1-4; TRBD1 is a possible D gene (6 bases). Germline V CDR1 and CDR2: MDHEN, SYDVKM. This CDR3 has 14 amino acids. Trimming shortened V by 1 base and J by 5 bases, and 8 bases separated the two germline ends. The CDR3 DNA sequence: TGTGCCAGCAGTTTATCAGGGGTCAATGAAAAACTGTTTTTT. Translated: CASSLSGVNEKLFF.

This chain joins TRBV11-2 and TRBJ2-7; D remains ambiguous. The CDR3 is 12 residues long. The germline CDR1 and CDR2 sequences are SGHAT and FQNNGV. The V and J ends lost 5 bases and 6 bases respectively, with 11 bases between them. Written as DNA, the CDR3 is TGTGCCAGCAGCCCCTCTGAGGTCGAGCAGTACTTC. Encoded protein: CASSPSEVEQYF.

This rearrangement joins TRBV11-2 to TRBJ2-5; 13 positions match TRBD2. The CDR3 has 15 residues. CDR1 SGHAT and CDR2 FQNNGV come from the germline V gene. V shed 5 bases and J 2 bases; nucleotides not matched to a gene: 2. The CDR3 nucleotides read TGTGCCAGCAGCCGACTAGCGGGAGGACAAGAGACCCAGTACTTC. Amino acids: CASSRLAGGQETQYF.

The rearrangement links TRBV27 to TRBJ1-1, with D hard to call. Germline lookup yields CDR1 MNHEY and CDR2 SMNVEV (reference sequence). CDR3 size: 13 residues. V lost 6 bases to trimming and J lost 1 base, with 9 bases between them. The CDR3 DNA sequence: TGTGCCAGCAGCCCTAGTGGGAACACTGAAGCTTTCTTT. Translation: CASSPSGNTEAFF.

This chain links TRBV5-4 with TRBJ1-2; D is possibly TRBD1 (5 bases). The V end lost 4 bases, the J end lost 2 bases, and 9 bases lay between the germline ends. Per germline, CDR1 SGHNT and CDR2 YYREEE (reference sequence). The CDR3 spans 13 residues. CDR3 in DNA: TGTGCCAGCAGCCTGGACATAAACTATGGCTACACCTTC. Amino acids: CASSLDINYGYTF.

J is TRBJ2-7 and V is TRBV7-9; D might be TRBD1 (5 bases). The CDR3 sequence is 16 residues long. Trimming removed 5 bases from V and 5 bases from J, with 22 bases in between. Germline V gene lookup returns CDR1 SEHNR and CDR2 FQNEAQ (reference sequence). CDR3 sequence reads: CASSAGGAGSFDEQYF. CDR3 DNA sequence: TGTGCCAGCAGCGCTGGCGGCGCAGGGTCATTCGACGAGCAGTACTTC.

The chain couples TRBV6-1 to TRBJ1-2, with D maybe TRBD1 (6 bases). Germline loops: CDR1 MNHNS, CDR2 SASEGT. V was shortened by 4 bases and J by 8 bases, with 14 bases between the two germline ends. The CDR3 is made up of 13 amino acids. The DNA for the CDR3 is TGTGCCAGCAGTGTCTTCAGGGGTGAAGGCTACACCTTC. This translates into CASSVFRGEGYTF.

V gene TRBV7-3 combines with J gene TRBJ2-2, with TRBD1 identical over 8 bases. J lost 5 bases, V lost 2 bases, and 1 base had no gene match. This CDR3 has 14 residues. Germline assignment: CDR1 SGHTA and CDR2 FQGTGA. The CDR3 here is CASSLQGATGELFF. CDR3 bases: TGTGCCAGCAGCTTACAGGGGGCAACCGGGGAGCTGTTTTTT.

The genes are TRBV27 and TRBJ1-1; 9 nucleotides match TRBD1. Germline V gene sequence: CDR1 MNHEY, CDR2 SMNVEV (reference sequence). V dropped 5 bases and J dropped 8; count of bases not matched to a gene: 3. The CDR3 is 12 amino acids. As DNA, the CDR3 is TGTGCCAGCAGTCAAGGGACAGGGGAAGCTTTCTTT. Translation: CASSQGTGEAFF.

This sequence joins TRBV30 and TRBJ2-3, with TRBD2 matching 7 bases. The trim removed 2 bases at V and 4 bases at J, leaving 6 bases unmatched. The CDR3 loop spans 14 amino acids. Germline CDR1 and CDR2: GTSNPN and SVGIG (reference sequence). The CDR3 spells CAWSKVGGADTQYF. The CDR3 DNA is TGTGCCTGGAGTAAGGTGGGAGGGGCAGATACGCAGTATTTT.

The V gene is TRBV6-5, the J gene TRBJ1-1; tentatively, D is TRBD1 (5 bases). Germline assignment: CDR1 MNHEY and CDR2 SVGAGI. The V end was cut by 0 bases, the J end by 3 bases, with 11 bases between. The CDR3 spans 15 residues. The CDR3 DNA is TGTGCCAGCAGTTACTCGTACAGGAAGGACACTGAAGCTTTCTTT. Translation: CASSYSYRKDTEAFF.

This rearrangement joins TRBV19 to TRBJ2-6, with 12 bases aligning to TRBD1. V shed 6 bases, J shed 0 bases, and the junction held 3 bases outside the gene matches. Germline CDR1 reads LNHDA; CDR2 reads SQIVND (reference sequence). The CDR3 has 17 amino acids. DNA for the CDR3: TGTGCCAGTAGCCTGGGACAGGGGGCCTCTGGGGCCAACGTCCTGACTTTC. Translating it yields CASSLGQGASGANVLTF.

V is TRBV5-1 and J is TRBJ2-4; 9 nucleotides align to TRBD1. Germline CDR1 and CDR2: SGHRS and YFSETQ. V lost 4 bases and J lost 2; bases outside the gene matches: 10. There are 17 residues in the CDR3. For the CDR3, the DNA is TGCGCCAGCAGCCTCCGGGACAGGGCAGTCCCCAAAAACATTCAGTACTTC. This encodes CASSLRDRAVPKNIQYF.

The chain couples TRBV4-1 to TRBJ2-7; D is uncertain. The CDR3 sequence is 15 residues long. V lost 1 base, J lost 0 bases, and 10 bases lay in between. Germline loops: CDR1 MGHRA, CDR2 YSYEKL. This CDR3 reads CASSQGGGFSYEQYF. As DNA, the CDR3 is TGCGCCAGCAGCCAAGGTGGCGGCTTCTCCTACGAGCAGTACTTC.

The chain has TRBV13 and TRBJ2-1, with D tentatively TRBD1 (6 bases). CDR3 length: 14 amino acids. Germline V lookup: CDR1 PRHDT, CDR2 FYEKMQ (reference sequence). Trimming left V 3 bases short and J 4 bases short, with 10 bases between. This CDR3 reads CASSFHRGYNEQFF. The CDR3, as DNA: TGTGCCAGCAGCTTTCATAGGGGGTACAATGAGCAGTTCTTC.

The chain employs TRBV5-4 and TRBJ2-3; possibly TRBD2 for D (6 bases). The CDR3 is 15 residues long. CDR1 is SGHNT, CDR2 YYREEE, per germline (reference sequence). With 0 bases removed from V and 2 bases from J, the gap between germline ends came to 10 bases. CDR3 bases: TGTGCCAGCAGCTTGGGACTAGATTTCACAGATACGCAGTATTTT. This translates into CASSLGLDFTDTQYF.

This chain links TRBV6-1 with TRBJ2-2; TRBD1 aligns across 9 bases. V lost 7 bases, J lost 6 bases, and 9 bases stayed unmatched. Germline lookup yields CDR1 MNHNS and CDR2 SASEGT. The CDR3 runs to 15 residues. Here the CDR3 DNA reads TGTGCCAGCACGGACAGGGGTTATTTCGCCGGGGAGCTGTTTTTT. Protein sequence: CASTDRGYFAGELFF.

The chain couples TRBV7-9 to TRBJ2-1, with TRBD2 identical over 11 bases. The trim removed 4 bases at V and 8 bases at J, leaving 10 bases unmatched. CDR3 length: 16 amino acids. Germline CDR1 and CDR2: SEHNR and FQNEAQ (reference sequence). Here the CDR3 reads CASSSRLAGIVDEQFF. The CDR3 nucleotides read TGTGCCAGCAGCTCGAGACTAGCGGGAATTGTGGATGAGCAGTTCTTC.

The chain couples TRBV30 to TRBJ1-5; weak D call: TRBD1 (6 bases). The CDR3 consists of 13 residues. V lost 1 base to trimming and J lost 5 bases, with 9 bases between them. Germline V gene lookup returns CDR1 GTSNPN and CDR2 SVGIG (reference sequence). The CDR3 reads CAWSEQGDQPQHF. DNA for the CDR3: TGTGCCTGGAGTGAACAGGGCGATCAGCCCCAGCATTTT.

The chain employs TRBV7-9 and TRBJ2-7; D is uncertain. V lost 8 bases, J lost 0 bases, and 8 bases lay in between. Germline V gene lookup returns CDR1 SEHNR and CDR2 FQNEAQ (reference sequence). This CDR3 is 12 amino acids long. The CDR3 coding sequence is TGTGCCAGCGGATGGAGCTCCTACGAGCAGTACTTC. As protein: CASGWSSYEQYF. Full variable domain (rest looked up from reference TRBV7-9 and TRBJ2-7): DTGVSQNPRHKITKRGQNVTFRCDPISEHNRLYWYRQTLGQGPEFLTYFQNEAQLEKSRLLSDRFSAERPKGSFSTLEIQRTEQGDSAMYLCASGWSSYEQYFGPGTRLTVT.

V usage is TRBV28 and J usage is TRBJ1-5; TRBD1 is a possible D gene (5 bases). The CDR3 runs 14 residues. Trimming cost V 3 bases and J 6 bases, with 12 bases left between them. The germline gives CDR1 MDHEN, CDR2 SYDVKM. The CDR3 here is CASSLGGMRQPQHF. In DNA, the CDR3 is TGTGCCAGCAGTTTGGGGGGAATGCGTCAGCCCCAGCATTTT.

This clone appeared once. The genes are TRBV7-3 and TRBJ2-3; TRBD1 matches at 10 bases. The CDR3 has 15 residues. CDR1 is SGHTA, CDR2 FQGTGA, per germline. Trimming removed 4 bases from V and 8 bases from J; junction bases left unmatched: 9. The CDR3 DNA follows: TGTGCCAGCAGCTCCCAGGGACAGGGGTTGAGTACGCAGTATTTT. Translation gives CASSSQGQGLSTQYF.

This chain uses TRBV30 with TRBJ2-4; 8 bases line up with TRBD1. Germline trimming cut 5 bases from V and 7 bases from J; bases unmatched to any gene: 4. The germline CDR1 and CDR2 sequences are GTSNPN and SVGIG (reference sequence). This CDR3 is 12 amino acids long. The CDR3: CAWGTGENIQYF. CDR3 sequence (DNA): TGTGCCTGGGGGACAGGAGAGAACATTCAGTACTTC.

The chain has TRBV6-1 and TRBJ2-7; 8 nucleotides line up with TRBD2. CDR3 length: 15 residues. Germline CDR1 reads MNHNS; CDR2 reads SASEGT. V gave up 8 bases and J gave up 2 bases; unmatched junction bases: 11. The CDR3 DNA follows: TGTGCCAGCCTCCGCGGAGCGGGAGCAACCTACGAGCAGTACTTC. The encoded protein is CASLRGAGATYEQYF.

The CDR3 DNA is TGTGCCAGCAGCTCAACGAGGGCCCCGTATTTT. Its translation: CASSSTRAPYF. The V and J genes are TRBV7-9 and TRBJ2-3; weak D call: TRBD2 (5 bases). The V end was cut by 4 bases, the J end by 14 bases, with 13 bases between. This CDR3 comprises 11 residues. Looked up from germline, CDR1 is SEHNR and CDR2 is FQNEAQ (reference sequence).